This TCR beta chain derives from a study of T cell responses to AZD1222 COVID-19 vaccine. The CDR3 totals 14 residues. V lost 2 bases and J 3 bases, leaving 5 bases between the germline ends. CDR1 and CDR2 from the germline V gene are ENHRY and SYGVKD. The method was immunoSEQ multiplex PCR; TCRdb's version includes in-frame clones alone and lacks a portion of them. In the table there are fewer than 50,000 clones, over 60% of which are singletons. The sequenced sample was peripheral blood, obtained on day 0 of AZD1222 vaccination. V and J are TRBV10-3 and TRBJ2-6; unclear D gene. The clonotype originates from an adult in good health. CDR3 in amino acids: CAISEQFGANVLTF. For the CDR3, the DNA is TGTGCCATCAGTGAGCAGTTTGGGGCCAACGTCCTGACTTTC.